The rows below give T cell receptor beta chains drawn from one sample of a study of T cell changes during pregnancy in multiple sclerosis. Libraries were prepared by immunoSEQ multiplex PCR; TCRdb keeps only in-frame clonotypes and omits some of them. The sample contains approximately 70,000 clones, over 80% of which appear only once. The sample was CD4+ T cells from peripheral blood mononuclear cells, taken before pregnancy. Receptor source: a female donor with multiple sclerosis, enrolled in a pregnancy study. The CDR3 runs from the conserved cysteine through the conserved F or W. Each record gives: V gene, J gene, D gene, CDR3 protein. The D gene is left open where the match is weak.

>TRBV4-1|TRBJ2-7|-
CASSQDGKGREQYF
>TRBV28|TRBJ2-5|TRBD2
CASSTTGRARQETQYF
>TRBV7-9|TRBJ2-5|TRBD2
CASSLERGLGGTQYF
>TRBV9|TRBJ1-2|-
CASSVGFGGISGYTF
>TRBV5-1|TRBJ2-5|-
CASSLAYQETQYF
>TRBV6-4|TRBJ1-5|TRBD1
CASRGTGRINQPQHF
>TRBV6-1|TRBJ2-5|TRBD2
CASSEWTSGTRGETQYF
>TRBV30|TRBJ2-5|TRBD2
CACKTSRWSAETQYF
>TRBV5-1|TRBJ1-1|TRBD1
CASSPGTGVMNTEAFF
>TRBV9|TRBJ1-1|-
CASSVRHDTEAFF
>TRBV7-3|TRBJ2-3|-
CASSPQTGRGDTQYF
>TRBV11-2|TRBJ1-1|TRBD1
CASSFRQGSTEAFF
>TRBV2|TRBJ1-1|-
CATSEQGNTEAFF